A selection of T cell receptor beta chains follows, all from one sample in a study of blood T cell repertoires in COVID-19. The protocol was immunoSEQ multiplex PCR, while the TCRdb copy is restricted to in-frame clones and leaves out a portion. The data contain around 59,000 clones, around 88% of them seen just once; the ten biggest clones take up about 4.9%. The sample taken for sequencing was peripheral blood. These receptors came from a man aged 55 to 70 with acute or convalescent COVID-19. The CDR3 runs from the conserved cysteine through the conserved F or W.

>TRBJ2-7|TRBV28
CASSRMGGLAGGEQYF
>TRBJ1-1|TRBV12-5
CASGPGTSSKAFF
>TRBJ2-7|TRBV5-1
CASSFYGSSYEQYF
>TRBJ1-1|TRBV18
CASSQNRAEGLEAFF
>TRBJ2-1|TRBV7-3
CASSLIDNHNEQFF
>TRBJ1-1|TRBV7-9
CASSFGTGDEGAFF
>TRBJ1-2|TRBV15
CATSGAGYGYTF
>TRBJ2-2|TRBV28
CASGAYLAGELFF
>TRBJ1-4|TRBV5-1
CASSLMGQGGEKLFF
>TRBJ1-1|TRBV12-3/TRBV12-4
CASRSDRVTEAFF
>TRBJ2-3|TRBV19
CASSKGLAGWAGVTQYF
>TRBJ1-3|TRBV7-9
CASSSDRAGGNTIYF
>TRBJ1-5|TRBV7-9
CASSSQGGSNQPQHF
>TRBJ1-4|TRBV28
CASSFSGHYEKLFF
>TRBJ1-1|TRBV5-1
CASSLGGQSTEAFF
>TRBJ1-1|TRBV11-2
CASSPWQAEAFF
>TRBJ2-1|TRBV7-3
CASSLNSGSYNEQFF
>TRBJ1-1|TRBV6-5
CASSYVQLGTEAFF
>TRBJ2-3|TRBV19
CASRPGGVSTDTQYF
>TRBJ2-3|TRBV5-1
CASSLDARTDTQYF
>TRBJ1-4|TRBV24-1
CATSDPADGKNEKLFF
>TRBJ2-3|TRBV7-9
CASSRGIAGGAQYF
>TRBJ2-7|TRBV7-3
CAGSRYEQYF
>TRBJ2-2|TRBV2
CASTPGPGRELFF
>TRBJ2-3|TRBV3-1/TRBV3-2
CASSSRNTQYF
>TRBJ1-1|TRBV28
CASSPTSGGRTEAFF
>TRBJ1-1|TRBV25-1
CASSETGKLNTEAFF
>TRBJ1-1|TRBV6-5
CASSYLTGGGEAFF
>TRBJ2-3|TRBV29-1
CSVGKGEGRRDTQYF
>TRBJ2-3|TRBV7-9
CASSREDTQYF
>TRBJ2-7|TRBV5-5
CASSLVAGAPYEQYF
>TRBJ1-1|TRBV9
CASSPTSVNTEAFF
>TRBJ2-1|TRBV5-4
CASSPPGLAGGQEQFF
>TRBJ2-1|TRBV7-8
CASSYGRTSGGSYNEQFF
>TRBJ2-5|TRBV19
CASSMTGQETQYF
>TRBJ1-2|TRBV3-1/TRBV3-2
CASSQEGTANYGYTF
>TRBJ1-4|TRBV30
CAWSVGVRVDEKLFF